This T cell receptor beta chain was documented in a study of T-cell memory formation after mild COVID-19. In the study overall: TCR clusters were mostly confined to one donor each.

With respect to this clonotype: The antigen remains unidentified.

The authors produced TCR alpha and TCR beta cDNA libraries with sample barcodes and UMIs by 5'RACE using constant-segment primers. Via MiXCR, TCRdb re-called the 5' RACE reads, giving one row per CDR3 protein. Counted here are 90,000 to 120,000 distinct CDR3 sequences, about 15% occurring once; the ten biggest clones make up less than 45%. Study results and caveats: Most CD4+ clones that shrank were in CM and EM, while CD8+ ones turned up in EMRA. While clones contracting from day 15 to 85 were balanced between CD4 and CD8, later expanders leaned CD4+.

With V trimmed by 5 bases and J by 4 bases, 13 bases remained unmatched. This CDR3 is built from 16 residues. Germline CDR1 reads SEHNR; CDR2 reads FQNEAQ (reference sequence). The V gene is TRBV7-9, the J gene TRBJ2-7; TRBD1 matches at 8 bases. Material for sequencing was PBMCs or a T cell subset sorted from them (not recorded which). The sequence came from a man younger than 30 who had mild COVID-19 (a few samples of this study predate the infection). Cell type and time point are not known. The CDR3 DNA reads as TGTGCCAGCAGCCGAACGACCGGGACAGGACTTTACGAGCAGTACTTC. Its translation: CASSRTTGTGLYEQYF.